This T cell receptor (beta chain) originates from a study of blood T cell repertoires in COVID-19. Looking at the study overall: The cDNA or gDNA used as material had been derived from T cells, B-cell-depleted T cells, or PBMCs.

V dropped 6 bases and J dropped 5 bases, with 12 bases sitting between them. There are 13 residues in the CDR3. Germline V CDR1 and CDR2: MNHEY, SVGAGI. Authors' processing steps: Reference gene primer amplification gave nucleated cell count estimates. Generated by immunoSEQ multiplex PCR, the TCRdb table keeps only in-frame clones and is missing some. V and J calls and clone size follow that table, whereas D and trimming were derived from the DNA. The sample includes about 490,000 clones, 70% to 90% of them seen just once. The TCR sequence derives from a human donor in a cohort sampled during active COVID-19. The genes are TRBV6-5 and TRBJ2-3, with D unresolved. The sequencing sample was made of peripheral blood. CDR3 residues: CASSPRSRDTQYF. The CDR3, as DNA: TGTGCCAGCAGCCCCCGCAGTCGAGATACGCAGTATTTT.